Only a few counts were recorded for the clone carrying this T cell receptor beta chain. The sample originates from a study of identical twins' blood T cells. TCR cDNA libraries were made from RNA using a previously described, modified protocol. Original processing methods: Each donor had about 100,000 to nearly 550,000 clonotypes. TCRdb independently ran MiXCR on the 5' RACE reads; one entry per CDR3 protein. TCRdb's processing, not the study's, gives the V and J calls here. The data hold about 370,000 distinct CDR3 sequences, with more than 25% observed a single time. The germline V gene encodes CDR1 SEHNR and CDR2 FQNEAQ (reference sequence). The CDR3 sequence is 12 residues long. Trimming pared 3 bases from V and 4 bases from J, leaving 6 bases between. Six healthy women, forming three identical twin pairs, donated samples.

This chain connects TRBV7-9 to TRBJ1-2; no firm D call. The source material was PBMCs. The receptor was isolated from a woman aged 18 to 55 in good health. This CDR3 is CASSFNPYGYTF. The CDR3 DNA follows: TGTGCCAGCAGCTTTAACCCCTATGGCTACACCTTC.